The TCR beta chain described here comes from a study of T cells in localized non-small cell lung cancer. Clones were read by immunoSEQ multiplex PCR, and TCRdb kept only the in-frame ones, dropping some. The sample holds around 15,000 clones, around nine tenths seen once. This clonotype was sampled from a female donor at least 60 years old with stage III squamous cell lung carcinoma. Specimen: peripheral blood, collected before any cancer treatment.

The CDR3 region is CASSTTGRYGYTF. The DNA of the CDR3 is TGTGCCAGCAGTACGACAGGCCGCTATGGCTACACCTTC. This chain connects TRBV27 to TRBJ1-2, with a possible D match to TRBD1 (6 bases). Germline CDR1 is MNHEY and CDR2 is SMNVEV (reference sequence). The CDR3 totals 13 residues. V shed 5 bases and J shed 4 bases, with 11 bases lying between them.